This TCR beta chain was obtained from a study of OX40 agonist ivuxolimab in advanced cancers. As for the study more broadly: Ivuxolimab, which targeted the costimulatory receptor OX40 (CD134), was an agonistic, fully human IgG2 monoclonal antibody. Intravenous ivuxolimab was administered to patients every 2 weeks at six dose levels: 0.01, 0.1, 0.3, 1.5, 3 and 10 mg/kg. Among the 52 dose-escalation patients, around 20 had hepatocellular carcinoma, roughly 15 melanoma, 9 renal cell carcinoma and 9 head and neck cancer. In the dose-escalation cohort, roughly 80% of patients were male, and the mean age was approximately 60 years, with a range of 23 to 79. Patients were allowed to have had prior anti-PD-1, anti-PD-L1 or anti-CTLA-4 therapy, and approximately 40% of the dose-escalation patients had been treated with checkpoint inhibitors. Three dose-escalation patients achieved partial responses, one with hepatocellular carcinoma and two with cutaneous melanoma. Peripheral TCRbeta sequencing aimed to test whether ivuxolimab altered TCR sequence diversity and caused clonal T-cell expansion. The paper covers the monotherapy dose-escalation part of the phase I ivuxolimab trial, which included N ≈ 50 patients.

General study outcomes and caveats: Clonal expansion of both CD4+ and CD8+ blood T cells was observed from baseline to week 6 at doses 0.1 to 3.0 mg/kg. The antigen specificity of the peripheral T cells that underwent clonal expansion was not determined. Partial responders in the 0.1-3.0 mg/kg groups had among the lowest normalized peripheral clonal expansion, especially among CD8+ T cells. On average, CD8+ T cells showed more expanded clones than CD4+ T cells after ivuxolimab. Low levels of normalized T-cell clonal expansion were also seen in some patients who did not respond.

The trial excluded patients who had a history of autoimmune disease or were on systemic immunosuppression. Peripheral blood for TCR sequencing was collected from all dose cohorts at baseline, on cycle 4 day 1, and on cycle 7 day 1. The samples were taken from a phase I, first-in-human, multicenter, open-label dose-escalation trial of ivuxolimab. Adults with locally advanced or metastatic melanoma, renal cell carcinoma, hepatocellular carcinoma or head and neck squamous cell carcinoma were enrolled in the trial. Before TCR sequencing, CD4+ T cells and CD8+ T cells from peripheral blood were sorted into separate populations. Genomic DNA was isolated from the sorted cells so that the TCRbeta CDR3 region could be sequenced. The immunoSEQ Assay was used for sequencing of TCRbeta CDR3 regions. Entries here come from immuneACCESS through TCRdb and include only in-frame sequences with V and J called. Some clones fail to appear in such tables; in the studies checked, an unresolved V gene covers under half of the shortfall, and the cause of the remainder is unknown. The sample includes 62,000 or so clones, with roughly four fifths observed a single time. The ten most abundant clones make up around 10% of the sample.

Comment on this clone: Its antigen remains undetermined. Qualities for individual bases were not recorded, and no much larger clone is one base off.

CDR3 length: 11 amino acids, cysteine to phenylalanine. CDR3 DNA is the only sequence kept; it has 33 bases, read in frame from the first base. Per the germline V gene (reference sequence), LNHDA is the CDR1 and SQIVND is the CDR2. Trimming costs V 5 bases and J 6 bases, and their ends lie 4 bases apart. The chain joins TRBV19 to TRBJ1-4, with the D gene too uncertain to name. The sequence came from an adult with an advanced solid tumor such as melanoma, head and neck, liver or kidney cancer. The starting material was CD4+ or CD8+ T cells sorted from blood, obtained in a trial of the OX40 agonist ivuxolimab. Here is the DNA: TGTGCCAGTAGTTTTGATGAAAAACTGTTTTTT. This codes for CASSFDEKLFF.